This T cell receptor (beta chain) was sequenced for a study of blood T cell repertoires in COVID-19 (dated by TCRdb to the early 2020s). Regarding the study in general: Recovered participants in ImmuneRACE Cohort 3 were defined as having two consecutive negative NP/OP PCR tests, clearance from a healthcare professional, or resolution of symptoms. Samples covering the acute and convalescent phases of COVID-19 were provided by collaborators in the United States, Italy and Spain. The material from the prospective study consisted of cDNA or gDNA derived from T cells, B-cell-depleted T cells, or PBMCs. Subjects who had been exposed to COVID-19, were actively infected with it, or had recovered from it provided the deeply sampled blood TCRbeta repertoires that made up the dataset. The repertoires were released in a freely available public database meant as a resource for research on the immune response to SARS-CoV-2. The samples were drawn from the first 160 participants of the ongoing ImmuneRACE study and from 950 to 1,500 subjects provided by 6 global collaborators. A de-identified subject ID, COVID-19 status, age in years and sex were almost always included in the sample metadata. Where HLA class I and class II types were available, the types were taken from metadata supplied by the sample provider, not from assay-based typing. Results the study describes overall, beyond this receptor: The quantity of clinical and demographic metadata differed by source and by participant and was supplied without curation.

Including cysteine and phenylalanine, the CDR3 has 14 amino acids. Of the read, only the CDR3 DNA is kept; its 42 bases are in frame from base 1. CDR1 SGHTA and CDR2 FQGTGA were looked up in the germline V gene. V is cut back by 5 bases and J by 9 bases, with 9 bases in the junction unmatched. Worth noting for this clone: There is no known antigen for this receptor. The record has no base qualities; no much larger clone is one base away.

In the prospective study, participants were roughly 18 to 89 years old, resided in fewer than 25 geographic areas of the United States, and were enrolled through a virtual design. Cohort assignment in the prospective study relied on participant-reported clinical history from a screening survey and a study questionnaire. In the prospective study, mobile phlebotomists collected whole blood, serum and a nasopharyngeal or oropharyngeal swab from each participant. Over an approximately 2-month period, participants in the prospective study had the option of providing additional blood draws and questionnaires. Before DNA extraction, prospective study blood samples were shipped either frozen or at room temperature. TCRbeta CDR3 regions were amplified from genomic DNA using the immunoSEQ Assay, a bias-controlled multiplex PCR. In the authors' own workflow: The number of nucleated cells in each sample was estimated by amplification of reference gene primers within the assay. Sequence reads were collapsed and filtered to measure the absolute abundance of every unique TCRbeta CDR3 rearrangement. For each sample, productive Simpson clonality was calculated as the square root of Simpson's diversity index over productive rearrangements. As stored in TCRdb, this immuneACCESS dataset retains in-frame rearrangements with V and J assigned. A fraction of the clones does not appear; measured against another copy, unresolved V genes explain less than half of the discrepancy, and the remainder lacks a known reason. D and trimming were read from the DNA, whereas the V and J calls and clone size are those reported in that table. The sample table holds hundreds of thousands of clones, of which 88% were seen once. The ten largest clonotypes hold 2% to 2.5% of the sample.

The receptor's source is a woman in her fifties or sixties in a cohort exposed to, infected with or recovered from COVID-19 (not recorded which). The chain is made from TRBV7-3 and TRBJ2-5, with 10 bases aligning to TRBD1. The sequenced material came from PBMCs or T cells enriched from blood (not recorded which). Read as DNA, the sequence is TGTGCCAGCAGCCCCGGACAGGGGGGGATGGCCCAGTACTTC. Its amino acids are CASSPGQGGMAQYF.